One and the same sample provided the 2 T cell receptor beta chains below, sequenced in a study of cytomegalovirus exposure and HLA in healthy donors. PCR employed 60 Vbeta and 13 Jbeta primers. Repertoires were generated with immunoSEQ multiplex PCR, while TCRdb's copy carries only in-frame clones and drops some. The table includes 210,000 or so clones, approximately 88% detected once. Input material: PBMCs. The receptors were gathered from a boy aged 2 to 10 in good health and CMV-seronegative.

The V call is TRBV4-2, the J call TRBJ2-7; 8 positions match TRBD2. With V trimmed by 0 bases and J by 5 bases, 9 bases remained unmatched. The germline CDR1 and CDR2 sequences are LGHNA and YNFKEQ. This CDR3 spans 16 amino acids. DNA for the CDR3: TGTGCCAGCAGCCAAGATAGGAGCGGGAGCGTAAACGAGCAGTACTTC. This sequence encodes CASSQDRSGSVNEQYF.

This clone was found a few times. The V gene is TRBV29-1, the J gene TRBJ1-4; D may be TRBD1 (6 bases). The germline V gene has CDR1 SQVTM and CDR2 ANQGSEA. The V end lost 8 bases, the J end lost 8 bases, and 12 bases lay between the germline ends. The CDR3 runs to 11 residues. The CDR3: CSSRGREKLFF. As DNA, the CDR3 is TGCAGCAGCAGGGGTAGGGAAAAACTGTTTTTT.